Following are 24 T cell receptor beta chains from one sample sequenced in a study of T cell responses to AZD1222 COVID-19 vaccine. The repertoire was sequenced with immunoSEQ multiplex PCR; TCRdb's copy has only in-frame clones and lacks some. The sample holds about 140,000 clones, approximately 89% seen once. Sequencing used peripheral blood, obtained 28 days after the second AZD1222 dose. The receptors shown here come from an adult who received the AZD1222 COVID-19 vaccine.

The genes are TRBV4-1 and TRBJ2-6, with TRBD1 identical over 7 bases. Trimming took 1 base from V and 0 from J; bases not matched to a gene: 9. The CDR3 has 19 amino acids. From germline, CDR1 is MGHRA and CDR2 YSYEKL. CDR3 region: CASSQGFQGVISGANVLTF. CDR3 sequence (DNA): TGCGCCAGCAGCCAAGGTTTCCAGGGGGTTATCTCTGGGGCCAACGTCCTGACTTTC.

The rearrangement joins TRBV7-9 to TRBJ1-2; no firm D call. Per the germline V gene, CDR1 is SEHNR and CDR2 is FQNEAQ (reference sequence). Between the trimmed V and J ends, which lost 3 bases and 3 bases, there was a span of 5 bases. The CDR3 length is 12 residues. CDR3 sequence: CASSFSDYGYTF. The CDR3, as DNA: TGTGCCAGCAGCTTTTCGGACTATGGCTACACCTTC. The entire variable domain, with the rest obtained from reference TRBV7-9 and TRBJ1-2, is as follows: DTGVSQNPRHKITKRGQNVTFRCDPISEHNRLYWYRQTLGQGPEFLTYFQNEAQLEKSRLLSDRFSAERPKGSFSTLEIQRTEQGDSAMYLCASSFSDYGYTFGSGTRLTVV.

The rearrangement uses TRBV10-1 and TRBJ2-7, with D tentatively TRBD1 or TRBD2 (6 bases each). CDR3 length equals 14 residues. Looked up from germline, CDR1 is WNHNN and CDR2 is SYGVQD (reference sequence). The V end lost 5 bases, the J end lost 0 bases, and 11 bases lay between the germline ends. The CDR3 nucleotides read TGCGCCAGCAGTAGGGGGGCTGACTCCTACGAGCAGTACTTC. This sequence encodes CASSRGADSYEQYF.

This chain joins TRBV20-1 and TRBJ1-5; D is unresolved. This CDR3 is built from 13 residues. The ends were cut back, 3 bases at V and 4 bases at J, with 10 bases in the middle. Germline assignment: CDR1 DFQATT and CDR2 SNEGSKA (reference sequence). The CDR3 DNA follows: TGCAGTGCTAGTACCGGATTTAATCAGCCCCAGCATTTT. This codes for CSASTGFNQPQHF.

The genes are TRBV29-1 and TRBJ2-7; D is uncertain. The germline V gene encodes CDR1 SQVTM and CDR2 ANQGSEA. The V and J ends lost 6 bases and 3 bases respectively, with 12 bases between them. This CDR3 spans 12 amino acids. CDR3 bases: TGCAGCGTGCAACATATTCTCTACGAGCAGTACTTC. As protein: CSVQHILYEQYF.

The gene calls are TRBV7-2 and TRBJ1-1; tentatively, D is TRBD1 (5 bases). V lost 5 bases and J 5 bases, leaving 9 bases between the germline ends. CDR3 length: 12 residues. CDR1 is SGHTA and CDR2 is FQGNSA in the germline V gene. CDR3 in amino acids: CASSTGGTEAFF. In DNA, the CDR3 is TGTGCCAGCAGCACTGGGGGGACTGAAGCTTTCTTT.

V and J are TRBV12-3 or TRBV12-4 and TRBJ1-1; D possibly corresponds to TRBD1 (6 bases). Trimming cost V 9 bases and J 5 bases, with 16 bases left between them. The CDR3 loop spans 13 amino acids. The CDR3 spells CASSLTGTTEAFF. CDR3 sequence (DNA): TGTGCCAGTTCCTTAACAGGGACGACTGAAGCTTTCTTT.

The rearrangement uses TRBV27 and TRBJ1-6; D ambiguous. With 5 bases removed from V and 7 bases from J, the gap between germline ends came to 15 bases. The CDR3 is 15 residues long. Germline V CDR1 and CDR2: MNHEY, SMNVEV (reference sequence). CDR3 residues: CASSIGAALNSPLHF. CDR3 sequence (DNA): TGTGCCAGCAGTATAGGCGCGGCGTTAAATTCACCCCTCCACTTT.

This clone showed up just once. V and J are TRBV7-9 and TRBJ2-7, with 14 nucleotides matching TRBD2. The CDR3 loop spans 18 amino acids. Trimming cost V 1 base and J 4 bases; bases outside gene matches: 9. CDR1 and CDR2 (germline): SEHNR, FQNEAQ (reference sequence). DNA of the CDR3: TGTGCCAGCAGCTTAGGGTCCGGGACTAGCGGGAGCTCTTACGAGCAGTACTTC. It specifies CASSLGSGTSGSSYEQYF.

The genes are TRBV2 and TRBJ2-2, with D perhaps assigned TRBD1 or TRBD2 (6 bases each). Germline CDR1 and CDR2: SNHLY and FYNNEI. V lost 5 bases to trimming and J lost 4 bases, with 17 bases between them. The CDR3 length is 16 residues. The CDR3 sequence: CASSRGLIRGTGELFF. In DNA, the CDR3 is TGTGCCAGCAGTCGGGGACTTATCAGGGGCACCGGGGAGCTGTTTTTT.

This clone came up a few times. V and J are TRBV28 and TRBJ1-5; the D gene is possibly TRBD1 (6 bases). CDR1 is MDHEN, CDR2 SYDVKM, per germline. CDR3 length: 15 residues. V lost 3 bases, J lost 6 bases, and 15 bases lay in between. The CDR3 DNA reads TGTGCCAGCAGTTTTAGGAAATTAGGGGGTCAGCCCCAGCATTTT. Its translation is CASSFRKLGGQPQHF.

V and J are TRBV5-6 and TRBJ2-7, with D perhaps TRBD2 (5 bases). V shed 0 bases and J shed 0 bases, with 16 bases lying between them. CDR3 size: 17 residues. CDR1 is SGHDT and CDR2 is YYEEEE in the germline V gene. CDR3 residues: CASSLAAGGRSSYEQYF. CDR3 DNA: TGTGCCAGCAGCTTGGCTGCGGGCGGCCGGAGCTCCTACGAGCAGTACTTC.

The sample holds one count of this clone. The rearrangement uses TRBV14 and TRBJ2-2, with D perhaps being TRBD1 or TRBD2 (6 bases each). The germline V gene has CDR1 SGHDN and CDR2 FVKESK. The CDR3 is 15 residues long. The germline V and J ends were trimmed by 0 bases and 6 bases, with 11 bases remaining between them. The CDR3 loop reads CASSQDWGASGELFF. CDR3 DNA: TGTGCCAGCAGCCAAGACTGGGGGGCCTCCGGGGAGCTGTTTTTT.

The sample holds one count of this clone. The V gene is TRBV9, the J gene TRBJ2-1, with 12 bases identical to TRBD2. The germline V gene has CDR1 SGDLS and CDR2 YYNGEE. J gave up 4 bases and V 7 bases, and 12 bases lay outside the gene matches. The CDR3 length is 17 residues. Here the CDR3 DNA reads TGTGCCAGCTCCACTTCCGGAGGACTAGCGGGATACAATGAGCAGTTCTTC. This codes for CASSTSGGLAGYNEQFF.

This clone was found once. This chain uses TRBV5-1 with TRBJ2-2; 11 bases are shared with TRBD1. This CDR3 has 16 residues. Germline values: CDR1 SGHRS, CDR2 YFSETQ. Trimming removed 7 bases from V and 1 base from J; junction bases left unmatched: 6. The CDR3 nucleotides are TGCGCCAGCTCCCCGGGACAGGGGGTGAACACCGGGGAGCTGTTTTTT. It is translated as CASSPGQGVNTGELFF.

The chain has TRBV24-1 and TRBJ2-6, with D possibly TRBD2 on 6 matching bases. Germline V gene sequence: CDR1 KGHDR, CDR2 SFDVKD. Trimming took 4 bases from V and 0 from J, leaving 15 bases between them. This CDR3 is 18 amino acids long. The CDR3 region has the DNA TGTGCCACCAGTGACCGGAGGGTGCCCCACTCTGGGGCCAACGTCCTGACTTTC. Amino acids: CATSDRRVPHSGANVLTF.

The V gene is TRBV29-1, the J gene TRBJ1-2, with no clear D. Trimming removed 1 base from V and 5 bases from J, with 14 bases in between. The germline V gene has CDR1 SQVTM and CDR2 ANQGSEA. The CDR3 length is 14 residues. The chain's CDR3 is CSVEGGRSMYGYTF. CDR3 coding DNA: TGCAGCGTTGAAGGCGGCAGGTCCATGTATGGCTACACCTTC.

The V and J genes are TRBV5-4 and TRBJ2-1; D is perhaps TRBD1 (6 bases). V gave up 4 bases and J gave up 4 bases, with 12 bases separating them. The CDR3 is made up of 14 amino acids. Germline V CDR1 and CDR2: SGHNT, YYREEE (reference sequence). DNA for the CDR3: TGTGCCAGCAGCCGACGGGACACATACAATGAGCAGTTCTTC. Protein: CASSRRDTYNEQFF. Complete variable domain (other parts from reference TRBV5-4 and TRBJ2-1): ETGVTQSPTHLIKTRGQQVTLRCSSQSGHNTVSWYQQALGQGPQFIFQYYREEENGRGNFPPRFSGLQFPNYSSELNVNALELDDSALYLCASSRRDTYNEQFFGPGTRLTVL.

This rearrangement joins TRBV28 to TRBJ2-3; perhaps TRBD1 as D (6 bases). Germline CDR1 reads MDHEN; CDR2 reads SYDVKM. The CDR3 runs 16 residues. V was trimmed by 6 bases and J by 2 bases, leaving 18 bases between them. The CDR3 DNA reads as TGTGCCAGCAGGGAGACAGGTATCAGGTCCACAGATACGCAGTATTTT. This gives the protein CASRETGIRSTDTQYF. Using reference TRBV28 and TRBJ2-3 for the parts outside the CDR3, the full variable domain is DVKVTQSSRYLVKRTGEKVFLECVQDMDHENMFWYRQDPGLGLRLIYFSYDVKMKEKGDIPEGYSVSREKKERFSLILESASTNQTSMYLCASRETGIRSTDTQYFGPGTRLTVL.

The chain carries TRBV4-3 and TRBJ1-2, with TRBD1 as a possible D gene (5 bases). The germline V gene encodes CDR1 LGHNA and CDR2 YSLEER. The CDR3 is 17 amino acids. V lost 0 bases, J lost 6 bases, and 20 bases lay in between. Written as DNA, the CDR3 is TGCGCCAGCAGCCAAGATCGCTTCGCCATGGGGCAGGATGGCTACACCTTC. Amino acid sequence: CASSQDRFAMGQDGYTF.

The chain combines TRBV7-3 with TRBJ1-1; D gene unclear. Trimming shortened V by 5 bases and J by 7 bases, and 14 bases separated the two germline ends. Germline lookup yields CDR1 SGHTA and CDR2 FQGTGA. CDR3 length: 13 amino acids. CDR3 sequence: CASSSEDGSEAFF. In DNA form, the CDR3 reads TGTGCCAGCAGCAGCGAGGACGGGAGTGAAGCTTTCTTT.

CDR3: CAWSQGANTEAFF. DNA of the CDR3: TGTGCCTGGTCACAGGGGGCGAACACTGAAGCTTTCTTT. The chain uses TRBV30 and TRBJ1-1, with 9 bases matching TRBD1. There are 13 residues in the CDR3. Germline V lookup: CDR1 GTSNPN, CDR2 SVGIG (reference sequence). V lost 5 bases to trimming and J lost 1 base; unmatched junction nucleotides: 2.

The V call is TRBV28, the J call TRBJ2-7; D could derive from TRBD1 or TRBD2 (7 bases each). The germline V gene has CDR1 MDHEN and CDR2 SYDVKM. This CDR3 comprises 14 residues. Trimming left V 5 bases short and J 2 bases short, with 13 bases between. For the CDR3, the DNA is TGTGCCAGCAGTGTGGGAGGGGGCGCCTACGAGCAGTACTTC. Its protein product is CASSVGGGAYEQYF.

The CDR3 nucleotides read TGTGCCAGCCGACCGAGGACGGACTCCTACGAGCAGTACTTC. It is translated as CASRPRTDSYEQYF. The chain is built from TRBV13 and TRBJ2-7; D is ambiguous. Trimming left V 8 bases short and J 0 bases short, with 14 bases between. The CDR3 is 14 amino acids. Germline assignment: CDR1 PRHDT and CDR2 FYEKMQ (reference sequence).